The 20 T cell receptor beta chains listed next were all sequenced from one sample in a study of shared clonotypes between healthy human individuals. CD8 cells regarded as naive lacked CD45RO, were positively chosen for CCR7, and omitted terminally differentiated effector memory CD45RA+ cells. The assay was immunoSEQ multiplex PCR, and TCRdb's table has in-frame clones only and misses some. Of some 740,000 clones listed, almost 95% are singletons. Sequencing was done on a sample of naive CD8+ T cells sorted from blood. The receptors shown here come from a man younger than 45 in good health.

The gene calls are TRBV30 and TRBJ2-2, with D maybe TRBD1 (5 bases). The V end lost 7 bases, the J end lost 1 base, and 10 bases lay between the germline ends. The germline V gene encodes CDR1 GTSNPN and CDR2 SVGIG (reference sequence). The length of the CDR3 is 13 residues. The CDR3 loop is CAFLQENTGELFF. CDR3 nucleotide sequence: TGTGCCTTTCTACAGGAGAACACCGGGGAGCTGTTTTTT.

The V call is TRBV5-6, the J call TRBJ2-1; 7 nucleotides match TRBD2. In germline, CDR1 is SGHDT, CDR2 YYEEEE. This CDR3 is 14 amino acids long. V lost 4 bases, J lost 8 bases, and 9 bases stayed unmatched. In DNA form, the CDR3 reads TGTGCCAGCAGCGAGGTGTCTAGCGGCGATGAGCAGTTCTTC. It codes for CASSEVSSGDEQFF.

This clone was recorded only once. The V call is TRBV7-9, the J call TRBJ2-5; 7 bases map to TRBD1. The germline V gene has CDR1 SEHNR and CDR2 FQNEAQ (reference sequence). Trimming at V came to 7 bases and at J to 1 base, leaving 15 bases not matched to a gene. This CDR3 comprises 17 residues. The CDR3 DNA reads as TGTGCCAGCAACTTTAAGCCCGACGGGACAGTCCAAGAGACCCAGTACTTC. This gives the protein CASNFKPDGTVQETQYF.

The V gene is TRBV7-8, the J gene TRBJ2-3; tentatively, D is TRBD2 (5 bases). Germline V gene sequence: CDR1 SGHVS, CDR2 FQNEAQ. Trimming stripped 6 bases from V and 8 bases from J, with 15 bases between. CDR3 length: 13 amino acids. In DNA form, the CDR3 reads TGTGCCAGCAGTTGGAGACCGGGATCTACGCAGTATTTT. Amino acid sequence: CASSWRPGSTQYF.

CDR3 nucleotides: TGTGCCACTGGGGGGACAATAAACACCGGGGAGCTGTTTTTT. It codes for CATGGTINTGELFF. The V and J genes are TRBV2 and TRBJ2-2, with D perhaps being TRBD1 or TRBD2 (6 bases each). The ends were cut back, 10 bases at V and 2 bases at J, with 14 bases in the middle. Germline V gene lookup returns CDR1 SNHLY and CDR2 FYNNEI. The CDR3 length is 14 residues.

This clone showed up just once. The rearrangement uses TRBV2 and TRBJ2-1, with a possible D match to TRBD2 (5 bases). Germline assignment: CDR1 SNHLY and CDR2 FYNNEI. V shed 10 bases and J shed 4 bases, with 17 bases lying between them. The CDR3 totals 14 residues. CDR3 bases: TGTGCCACCCTGGGCGGGCGACTTTACAATGAGCAGTTCTTC. This translates into CATLGGRLYNEQFF. The whole variable domain, filled in from reference TRBV2 and TRBJ2-1, reads EPEVTQTPSHQVTQMGQEVILRCVPISNHLYFYWYRQILGQKVEFLVSFYNNEISEKSEIFDDQFSVERPDGSNFTLKIRSTKLEDSAMYFCATLGGRLYNEQFFGPGTRLTVL.

This chain joins TRBV4-3 and TRBJ1-4; D not certain. The CDR3 extends over 16 amino acids. Germline lookup yields CDR1 LGHNA and CDR2 YSLEER. V was shortened by 0 bases and J by 4 bases, with 12 bases between the two germline ends. CDR3 DNA sequence: TGCGCCAGCAGCCAAGATCTAGCGGGATATAATGAAAAACTGTTTTTT. It is translated as CASSQDLAGYNEKLFF.

This clone was found once. The CDR3 coding sequence is TGTGCCAGCAGTTACGGAGCGGGAGGAATAGATACGCAGTATTTT. Protein product: CASSYGAGGIDTQYF. The chain employs TRBV6-5 and TRBJ2-3; 9 nucleotides agree with TRBD2. CDR3 size: 15 residues. The germline gives CDR1 MNHEY, CDR2 SVGAGI. V trimming: 2 bases; J trimming: 5 bases; junction bases outside the gene matches: 5.

The V and J genes are TRBV6-5 and TRBJ2-1; D remains unclear. The CDR3 has 11 amino acids. Germline V gene sequence: CDR1 MNHEY, CDR2 SVGAGI. Between the trimmed V and J ends, which lost 4 bases and 6 bases, there was a span of 4 bases. CDR3 in DNA: TGTGCCAGCAGTTTCGGCAATGAGCAGTTCTTC. Protein product: CASSFGNEQFF.

This clone was counted a single time. The chain is built from TRBV13 and TRBJ1-1; 8 bases match TRBD1. CDR3 length equals 14 residues. V lost 5 bases, J lost 4 bases, and 6 bases stayed unmatched. Per germline, CDR1 PRHDT and CDR2 FYEKMQ (reference sequence). The CDR3 here is CASSQGASGTEAFF. DNA of the CDR3: TGTGCCAGCAGCCAGGGGGCGAGTGGCACTGAAGCTTTCTTT. Complete variable domain (other parts from reference TRBV13 and TRBJ1-1): AAGVIQSPRHLIKEKRETATLKCYPIPRHDTVYWYQQGPGQDPQFLISFYEKMQSDKGSIPDRFSAQQFSDYHSELNMSSLELGDSALYFCASSQGASGTEAFFGQGTRLTVV.

J is TRBJ1-3 and V is TRBV10-1; D is unresolved. CDR1 and CDR2 (germline): WNHNN, SYGVQD (reference sequence). V dropped 2 bases and J dropped 0 bases, with 5 bases sitting between them. This CDR3 contains 14 residues. This CDR3 reads CASSEESSGNTIYF. In DNA form, the CDR3 reads TGCGCCAGCAGTGAGGAGTCCTCTGGAAACACCATATATTTT.

A remark on this clone: This CDR3 is also generated by other DNA sequences in the sample. The V call is TRBV29-1, the J call TRBJ2-1; D remains ambiguous. This CDR3 has 10 amino acids. Germline values: CDR1 SQVTM, CDR2 ANQGSEA. Deletions cut 4 bases from V and 2 bases from J, with 0 bases between. The CDR3 sequence: CSVAYNEQFF. The CDR3 nucleotides are TGCAGCGTTGCCTACAATGAGCAGTTCTTC.

Here the CDR3 reads CASSYSIPKDLNEQFF. The CDR3 DNA reads TGTGCCAGCAGTTACTCAATCCCCAAAGACTTGAATGAGCAGTTCTTC. The rearrangement links TRBV6-5 to TRBJ2-1; no clear D. The ends were cut back, 0 bases at V and 7 bases at J, with 16 bases in the middle. The CDR3 is 16 amino acids. Germline V gene sequence: CDR1 MNHEY, CDR2 SVGAGI.

The genes are TRBV5-4 and TRBJ2-6; D perhaps matches TRBD2 (5 bases). This CDR3 has 13 amino acids. V shed 3 bases and J shed 4 bases, with 5 bases lying between them. In germline, CDR1 is SGHNT, CDR2 YYREEE (reference sequence). In DNA, the CDR3 is TGTGCCAGCAGCTGGGAGGGGGCCAACGTCCTGACTTTC. It is translated as CASSWEGANVLTF.

This rearrangement joins TRBV5-6 to TRBJ2-1, with D unclear. Trimming left V 0 bases short and J 5 bases short, with 12 bases between. CDR1 and CDR2 (germline): SGHDT, YYEEEE. The CDR3 is 15 amino acids. The CDR3, as DNA: TGTGCCAGCAGCTTGGCCAGTTTCCCAAACAATGAGCAGTTCTTC. Its translation is CASSLASFPNNEQFF.

As for this clone: The sample has other DNA sequences that encode this CDR3 too. This chain connects TRBV7-9 to TRBJ2-3; 7 nucleotides agree with TRBD1. CDR3 size: 14 residues. Germline V gene data show CDR1 as SEHNR and CDR2 as FQNEAQ (reference sequence). With 4 bases clipped from V and 11 bases from J, the junction kept 12 bases outside the gene matches. The CDR3 DNA reads TGTGCCAGCAGCTCAGCCCGCGGACAGGAGGAGCAGTATTTT. As protein: CASSSARGQEEQYF.

This clone was observed once. The CDR3 loop is CASTPGTSASYEQYF. In DNA, the CDR3 is TGTGCCAGCACCCCCGGGACTAGCGCCTCCTACGAGCAGTACTTC. The chain carries TRBV6-6 and TRBJ2-7, with 10 bases aligning to TRBD2. The CDR3 is made up of 15 amino acids. The V and J ends lost 7 bases and 0 bases, in that order; junction bases with no gene match: 6. Germline V gives CDR1 MNHNY, CDR2 SVGAGI (reference sequence).

The J gene is TRBJ2-1, the V gene TRBV9; 7 bases match TRBD2. Germline assignment: CDR1 SGDLS and CDR2 YYNGEE. The CDR3 spans 16 residues. V lost 0 bases and J lost 6; bases outside the gene matches: 9. CDR3 loop: CASSVDGGSLGNEQFF. CDR3 in DNA: TGTGCCAGCAGCGTAGATGGCGGGAGCCTGGGCAATGAGCAGTTCTTC.

This chain connects TRBV7-3 to TRBJ2-3; D is unclear. CDR1 and CDR2 (germline): SGHTA, FQGTGA. This CDR3 comprises 15 residues. V was cut by 3 bases and J by 3 bases, with 13 bases left in between. In DNA form, the CDR3 reads TGTGCCAGCAGCTTCCCCTGGGTGAGGACAGATACGCAGTATTTT. Its translation: CASSFPWVRTDTQYF.

The chain employs TRBV27 and TRBJ2-7; D may match TRBD1 or TRBD2 (5 bases each). Germline assignment: CDR1 MNHEY and CDR2 SMNVEV (reference sequence). CDR3 length: 16 amino acids. V lost 3 bases, J lost 4 bases, and 19 bases lay in between. The CDR3 coding sequence is TGTGCCAGCAGTTTTGGTATGGGGACGAGAGTTTACGAGCAGTACTTC. Encoded protein: CASSFGMGTRVYEQYF.